Below, 13 T cell receptor beta chains from the same sample are listed, as sequenced in a study of T cell repertoires in cytomegalovirus infection. TCRdb analysed the reads with MiXCR anew, one entry per CDR3 protein. The sample holds about 180,000 distinct CDR3 sequences; about 18% are singletons and the top ten take approximately 26%. The specimen sequenced was CD8+ T cells from PBMCs. All receptors come from a human donor in good health (CMV status not recorded). Some clones in this sample may be carry-over from other donors' samples.

This clonotype has more than one count but fewer than ten. This chain uses TRBV7-3 with TRBJ1-1, with D maybe TRBD1 (5 bases). Trimming cost V 5 bases and J 1 base, with 11 bases left between them. The CDR3 is 14 amino acids. CDR1 is SGHTA, CDR2 FQGTGA, per germline. The CDR3 is CASSRGMGNTEAFF. The CDR3 region has the DNA TGTGCCAGCAGCCGGGGGATGGGGAACACTGAAGCTTTCTTT.

The table lists this clonotype with a few counts. Here the CDR3 reads CASSFSGLGNQPQHF. The DNA for the CDR3 is TGTGCCAGCAGCTTTTCCGGTCTTGGCAATCAGCCCCAGCATTTT. V is TRBV5-6 and J is TRBJ1-5, with D uncertain. Germline V CDR1 and CDR2: SGHDT, YYEEEE. V lost 2 bases and J lost 2, with 11 bases in between. The CDR3 covers 15 residues.

This clonotype has a handful of counts. The chain has TRBV12-3 or TRBV12-4 and TRBJ1-2; no clear D. V shed 2 bases and J shed 6 bases, with 13 bases lying between them. The CDR3 loop spans 14 amino acids. This CDR3 is CASSLKGPGDGYTF. The CDR3 region has the DNA TGTGCCAGCAGTTTAAAGGGTCCGGGTGATGGCTACACCTTC.

This chain joins TRBV25-1 and TRBJ1-1; unclear D gene. The CDR3 spans 14 residues. Per germline, CDR1 MGHDK and CDR2 SYGVNS. With 3 bases removed from V and 0 bases from J, the gap between germline ends came to 8 bases. The CDR3 sequence is CASSDVDLNTEAFF. DNA of the CDR3: TGTGCCAGCAGTGATGTGGACTTGAACACTGAAGCTTTCTTT. The full variable domain, with the rest looked up from reference TRBV25-1 and TRBJ1-1, is EADIYQTPRYLVIGTGKKITLECSQTMGHDKMYWYQQDPGMELHLIHYSYGVNSTEKGDLSSESTVSRIRTEHFPLTLESARPSHTSQYLCASSDVDLNTEAFFGQGTRLTVV.

The chain has TRBV5-6 and TRBJ2-1; D unresolved. Trimming removed 4 bases at V and 3 bases at J, with 5 bases between. The V gene's germline CDR1 is SGHDT and CDR2 YYEEEE. The CDR3 loop spans 12 amino acids. The CDR3 spells CASSPNYNEQFF. CDR3 sequence (DNA): TGTGCCAGCAGCCCCAACTACAATGAGCAGTTCTTC. The complete variable domain, with remaining parts taken from reference TRBV5-6 and TRBJ2-1, reads DAGVTQSPTHLIKTRGQQVTLRCSPKSGHDTVSWYQQALGQGPQFIFQYYEEEERQRGNFPDRFSGHQFPNYSSELNVNALLLGDSALYLCASSPNYNEQFFGPGTRLTVL.

This chain uses TRBV28 with TRBJ1-4, with a possible D match to TRBD1 (5 bases). V lost 6 bases and J 8 bases, leaving 16 bases between the germline ends. CDR1 and CDR2 (germline): MDHEN, SYDVKM. The length of the CDR3 is 14 residues. The CDR3 coding sequence is TGTGCCAGCAGCCAGGGACCCCTCGGCGAAAAACTGTTTTTT. This translates into CASSQGPLGEKLFF.

In its sample, this clonotype was seen a few times. V gene TRBV28 combines with J gene TRBJ1-5; no reliable D call. The V gene's germline CDR1 is MDHEN and CDR2 SYDVKM. This CDR3 region has 13 residues. V was shortened by 4 bases and J by 0 bases, with 4 bases between the two germline ends. DNA for the CDR3: TGTGCCAGCAGTTGGGTTAGCAATCAGCCCCAGCATTTT. This codes for CASSWVSNQPQHF.

Only a few counts were recorded for this clonotype. A read error may produce the germline difference seen at one junction end. The V gene is TRBV12-3 or TRBV12-4, the J gene TRBJ1-3; TRBD1 might be the D (6 bases). CDR3 length: 16 residues. DNA of the CDR3: TGTGCCAGCAGTCCCTTGACAGGCTACTCTGGAAACACCACATATTTT. This gives the protein CASSPLTGYSGNTTYF.

The chain couples TRBV24-1 to TRBJ2-3; perhaps TRBD1 as D (6 bases). The V and J ends lost 1 base and 6 bases respectively, with 7 bases between them. The germline CDR1 and CDR2 sequences are KGHDR and SFDVKD. CDR3 length: 13 amino acids. CDR3 protein: CATSDFQGDTQYF. The CDR3 DNA reads as TGTGCCACCAGTGATTTTCAGGGGGATACGCAGTATTTT.

This clonotype was seen more than once but under ten times. The chain employs TRBV29-1 and TRBJ2-7; 9 bases are shared with TRBD1. This CDR3 comprises 15 residues. Unmatched junction bases numbered 5, after V lost 0 bases and J lost 2 bases. Germline CDR1 SQVTM, CDR2 ANQGSEA. The DNA of the CDR3 is TGCAGCGTTGAAGATGGGACAGGGTCCCCCTACGAGCAGTACTTC. It encodes CSVEDGTGSPYEQYF.

The sample holds a few counts of this clonotype. V usage is TRBV7-9 and J usage is TRBJ2-7; weak D call: TRBD1 (6 bases). The CDR3 extends over 13 amino acids. Looked up from germline, CDR1 is SEHNR and CDR2 is FQNEAQ (reference sequence). V lost 7 bases and J 0 bases, leaving 10 bases between the germline ends. CDR3: CASTGQSSYEQYF. CDR3 DNA sequence: TGTGCCAGCACCGGACAGTCCTCCTACGAGCAGTACTTC.

The rearrangement uses TRBV5-1 and TRBJ2-7; TRBD1 agrees at 7 bases. Germline V gives CDR1 SGHRS, CDR2 YFSETQ. The ends lost 5 bases at V and 5 bases at J; junction bases unmatched: 10. The CDR3 totals 14 residues. This CDR3 reads CASRVRDSQDEQYF. The CDR3 nucleotides read TGCGCCAGCAGAGTCCGGGACAGCCAGGACGAGCAGTACTTC.

The rearrangement uses TRBV7-2 and TRBJ2-1; 14 bases are shared with TRBD2. Trimming took 5 bases from V and 7 from J; bases not matched to a gene: 4. The CDR3 is 15 residues long. CDR1 is SGHTA and CDR2 is FQGNSA in the germline V gene. This CDR3 is CASSPGLAGVNEQFF. In DNA, the CDR3 is TGTGCCAGCAGCCCGGGACTAGCGGGGGTTAATGAGCAGTTCTTC.